These T cell receptor beta chains were read from a single sample in a study of blood T cell repertoires in COVID-19. This table comes from immunoSEQ multiplex PCR, and its TCRdb copy is limited to in-frame clones, with some not included. Of around 220,000 clones in the sample, roughly 90% were seen once. The specimen was peripheral blood. The origin of the receptors is a woman aged 45-65 years with acute or convalescent COVID-19. CDR3s include the opening cysteine and the closing phenylalanine or tryptophan. The D gene is left open where the match is weak. Rows may omit the clone size; those that give it use once, few, many or a size class.

V	D	size	J	DNA	CDR3
TRBV29-1	TRBD2	-	TRBJ2-3	TGCAGCGTTGTCCCTAGCGGTACGGGGGCAGATACGCAGTATTTT	CSVVPSGTGADTQYF
TRBV25-1	TRBD1	-	TRBJ1-1	TGTGCCAGCAGTGTGCCGGGACAGGGGGGTTACACTGAAGCTTTCTTT	CASSVPGQGGYTEAFF
TRBV19	TRBD2	once	TRBJ2-5	TGTGCCAGTACCCCCAGCGGGGGGATGGGGGAGACCCAGTACTTC	CASTPSGGMGETQYF
TRBV2	-	once	TRBJ2-1	TGTGCCAGCAGCGTCGACAGCCTAAAGTACAATGAGCAGTTCTTC	CASSVDSLKYNEQFF
TRBV11-2	-	-	TRBJ2-7	TGTGCCAGCAGCTTAGGCAGACAGAGAACCTACGAGCAGTACTTC	CASSLGRQRTYEQYF
TRBV10-2	-	once	TRBJ2-5	TGCGCCAGCGCGTCTAGAGCAGTGGAGACCCAGTACTTC	CASASRAVETQYF
TRBV30	TRBD1	-	TRBJ1-1	TGTGCCTGGAGTGGACAGGGGAGAATGGCTTTCTTT	CAWSGQGRMAFF
TRBV24-1	TRBD1	-	TRBJ1-1	TGTGCCACCAGTGAGGGACCGGGACAGGGCAGGGACACTGAAGCTTTCTTT	CATSEGPGQGRDTEAFF
TRBV6-5	-	-	TRBJ1-2	TGTGCCAGCAGGGATGGGCCGTGGGGCTACACCTTC	CASRDGPWGYTF
TRBV19	TRBD1	-	TRBJ1-6	TGTGCCAGTAGGCATACCCGGACAGGGATCGATTCACCCCTCCACTTT	CASRHTRTGIDSPLHF
TRBV29-1	TRBD1	-	TRBJ2-3	TGCAGCGTTGTAAGTCCCGGCGGGACAGGGGATTTAGATACGCAGTATTTT	CSVVSPGGTGDLDTQYF
TRBV19	-	-	TRBJ2-3	TGTGCCAGTAGTAAGTCGCCGGGACGGTCGGACTACCTACTCACAGATACGCAGTATTTT	CASSKSPGRSDYLLTDTQYF
TRBV7-6	-	-	TRBJ1-3	TGTGCCAGCAGCCTAGGGGCGTCCTCTGGAAACACCATATATTTT	CASSLGASSGNTIYF
TRBV15	TRBD2	-	TRBJ2-1	TGTGCCACCAGCGGTCCCTTAGCGGGAGGCGTCCGCTCGAGGGTTGAGCAGTTCTTC	CATSGPLAGGVRSRVEQFF
TRBV30	TRBD2	-	TRBJ2-7	TGTGCCTGGCGTCGACTAGCGGGAGTGGGAGAGCAGTACTTC	CAWRRLAGVGEQYF
TRBV6-5	-	-	TRBJ1-6	TGTGCCAGCAGTCTTGGACAGAAACCTAATTCACCCCTCCACTTT	CASSLGQKPNSPLHF
TRBV2	TRBD1	-	TRBJ1-1	TGTGCCAGCACCGGGACAGGGCTCATGAACACTGAAGCTTTCTTT	CASTGTGLMNTEAFF
TRBV30	-	-	TRBJ1-4	TGTGCCTGGAGAGGCGACGGGGCAACTAATGAAAAACTGTTTTTT	CAWRGDGATNEKLFF
TRBV16	-	-	TRBJ1-5	TGTGCCAGCCGGTACGGCAATCAGCCCCAGCATTTT	CASRYGNQPQHF
TRBV4-3	TRBD1	-	TRBJ2-7	TGCGCCAGCAGCCAAGATTCAGGGGGCCGGGAGCAGTACTTC	CASSQDSGGREQYF
TRBV27	-	-	TRBJ1-4	TGTGCCAGCAGTTCTCCCGGGACTGGTAATGAAAAACTGTTTTTT	CASSSPGTGNEKLFF
TRBV2	TRBD1	-	TRBJ2-1	TGTGCCAGCAGTTACAGGGGAAGTAGCAATGAGCAGTTCTTC	CASSYRGSSNEQFF
TRBV29-1	-	-	TRBJ2-1	TGCAGCGTGGGCCTGTGGCCCGGGGCCTACAATGAGCAGTTCTTC	CSVGLWPGAYNEQFF
TRBV6-5	-	-	TRBJ2-7	TGTGCCAGCAGTTGGCTTTCGGGAGAGCAGTACTTC	CASSWLSGEQYF
TRBV7-2	-	few	TRBJ1-5	TGTGCCAGCAGCTTAATCTGGACGGCAGGGGTACACAATCAGCCCCAGCATTTT	CASSLIWTAGVHNQPQHF
TRBV4-1	-	-	TRBJ1-6	TGCGCCAGCAGCCACGCAAATCAGGGCCCCCTCCACTTT	CASSHANQGPLHF
TRBV18	TRBD1	-	TRBJ1-4	TGTGCCAGCTCACCATTCGAGGCAGGGGGAGTTTGGACTAATGAAAAACTGTTTTTT	CASSPFEAGGVWTNEKLFF
TRBV24-1	TRBD1	-	TRBJ1-2	TGTGCCACCAGTGATTCTCCCGGGACAGGGGGTAATGGCTACACCTTC	CATSDSPGTGGNGYTF
TRBV5-1	-	-	TRBJ1-3	TGCGCCAGCAGGGCGGAAGCCTCTGGAAACACCATATATTTT	CASRAEASGNTIYF
TRBV2	TRBD2	once	TRBJ2-3	TGTGCCAGCAGTGAAGATCCCGGGAGGGCCGCGGATACGCAGTATTTT	CASSEDPGRAADTQYF
TRBV6-5	TRBD1	-	TRBJ1-4	TGTGCCAGCAGCCGCCCCGGGACAGGGGGGGAAAAACTGTTTTTT	CASSRPGTGGEKLFF
TRBV30	-	-	TRBJ1-2	TGTGCCTGGACCTGGGGGCTTTATGGCTACACCTTC	CAWTWGLYGYTF
TRBV4-2	TRBD1	-	TRBJ1-5	TGTGCCAGCAGCCATGGAGGAGACAGGGTGGGTCAGCCCCAGCATTTT	CASSHGGDRVGQPQHF
TRBV30	TRBD1	-	TRBJ1-3	TGTGCCTGGAGCCCACAGGGGGCTCCAGGAAACACCATATATTTT	CAWSPQGAPGNTIYF
TRBV19	TRBD2	-	TRBJ2-7	TGTGCCAGTAGTATAGGGACTAGCGGGAGATACGAGCAGTACTTC	CASSIGTSGRYEQYF
TRBV7-2	-	few	TRBJ1-1	TGTGCCAGCAGCCCAACCAGGGGCCGCGAAACTGAAGCTTTCTTT	CASSPTRGRETEAFF
TRBV2	TRBD1	-	TRBJ2-7	TGTGCCAGCAGGACAGGGGCGGCGGGTGAGCAGTACTTC	CASRTGAAGEQYF
TRBV19	TRBD1	-	TRBJ2-7	TGTGCCAGTAGTATGGGACAGGGTTTCGACGAGCAGTACTTC	CASSMGQGFDEQYF
TRBV19	TRBD2	-	TRBJ2-5	TGTGCCAGTAGCAAATTGACAACAACGAGCGGGAGCCTTCCAGAGACCCAGTACTTC	CASSKLTTTSGSLPETQYF
TRBV29-1	-	-	TRBJ2-3	TGCAGCGTCTTAGAAGGCACAGATACGCAGTATTTT	CSVLEGTDTQYF
TRBV30	-	-	TRBJ1-1	TGTGCCTGGACTTTTTCTTGGGCAGGGAATGTCATGAACACTGAAGCTTTCTTT	CAWTFSWAGNVMNTEAFF
TRBV19	TRBD2	-	TRBJ2-1	TGTGCCAGTAGTATTAAGACTAGCGCAAACAATGAGCAGTTCTTC	CASSIKTSANNEQFF
TRBV5-1	TRBD1	-	TRBJ2-7	TGCGCCAGCGCGACAGGGGGCTTCTACGAGCAGTACTTC	CASATGGFYEQYF
TRBV7-9	TRBD1	-	TRBJ2-7	TGTGCCAGCAGCATCCAGGGGGTCTCAAAGTACTTC	CASSIQGVSKYF
TRBV14	-	-	TRBJ2-3	TGTGCCAGCAGCCAAGATCGGCGGAGCACAGATACGCAGTATTTT	CASSQDRRSTDTQYF
TRBV7-2	TRBD2	-	TRBJ2-2	TGTGCCAGCAGCTGGACTAGCGGGATAAGGGAAACCGGGGAGCTGTTTTTT	CASSWTSGIRETGELFF
TRBV19	-	-	TRBJ1-4	TGTGCCAGTAATGTCCGGGACACAGAGGAAAAACTGTTTTTT	CASNVRDTEEKLFF
TRBV4-3	-	-	TRBJ1-2	TGCGCCAGCAGCCAAGATTTACAGGATGGCCCTTGGGAACATGGCTACACCTTC	CASSQDLQDGPWEHGYTF
TRBV7-9	-	few	TRBJ2-2	TGTGCCAGCAGCTTAGGCGGAGGGACCGGGGAGCTGTTTTTT	CASSLGGGTGELFF
TRBV9	-	once	TRBJ1-1	TGTGCCAGCAGCGCCGGCGGGGGGTGGAGCACTGAAGCTTTCTTT	CASSAGGGWSTEAFF
TRBV19	TRBD2	-	TRBJ2-3	TGTGCCAGTAGTATAGAATCGGGCCAGCGGGGGGGATATACGCAGTATTTT	CASSIESGQRGGYTQYF
TRBV6-5	TRBD1	-	TRBJ2-2	TGTGCCAGCAGAAGGGACAGAATAACCGGGGAGCTGTTTTTT	CASRRDRITGELFF
TRBV30	-	-	TRBJ1-2	TGTGCCTGGCAGGGCGGCAGCAACACCCCCTATGGCTACACCTTC	CAWQGGSNTPYGYTF
TRBV6-5	TRBD1	-	TRBJ1-4	TGTGCCAGCAGTAGGACAGGGGTCCTCGAAAAACTGTTTTTT	CASSRTGVLEKLFF